The 21 T cell receptor beta chains listed next were all sequenced from one sample in a study of control samples from healthy donors and cancer patients. Generated by immunoSEQ multiplex PCR, the TCRdb table keeps only in-frame clones and is missing some. The data hold some 170,000 clones, with approximately 94% observed a single time. Sequencing used PBMCs. The receptors derive from a man aged 60-69 years with colorectal cancer.

This rearrangement joins TRBV7-9 to TRBJ1-2; possible D gene TRBD1, 6 bases. The CDR3 is made up of 18 amino acids. The germline gives CDR1 SEHNR, CDR2 FQNEAQ (reference sequence). The V and J ends lost 1 base and 0 bases respectively, with 18 bases between them. The CDR3 sequence is CASSLEGGQAYTNYGYTF. The CDR3 nucleotides read TGTGCCAGCAGCTTAGAGGGGGGGCAGGCCTACACTAACTATGGCTACACCTTC.

The chain employs TRBV29-1 and TRBJ1-4, with TRBD1 matching over 7 bases. The CDR3 sequence is 14 residues long. Germline CDR1 is SQVTM and CDR2 is ANQGSEA. With 7 bases clipped from V and 4 bases from J, the junction kept 9 bases outside the gene matches. The CDR3 nucleotides are TGCAGCGCGTCTCAAGGGGGCATTAATGAAAAACTGTTTTTT. This gives the protein CSASQGGINEKLFF.

This clone appeared once. The J gene is TRBJ2-3, the V gene TRBV6-4, with D possibly TRBD1 on 5 matching bases. Germline assignment: CDR1 MRHNA and CDR2 SNTAGT. Trimming removed 2 bases at V and 4 bases at J, with 10 bases between. The CDR3 is 14 residues long. The CDR3 spells CASSDLQGADTQYF. The CDR3 nucleotides are TGTGCCAGCAGTGACCTCCAGGGCGCAGATACGCAGTATTTT.

The chain carries TRBV3-1 (or the pseudogene TRBV3-2) and TRBJ2-2; no clear D gene. The germline gives CDR1 LGHDT, CDR2 YNNKEL (reference sequence). The length of the CDR3 is 12 residues. V was cut by 1 base and J by 4 bases, with 1 base left in between. In nucleotides, the CDR3 is TGTGCCAGCAGCCAAGGCACCGGGGAGCTGTTTTTT. Protein sequence: CASSQGTGELFF.

This chain links TRBV19 with TRBJ1-2, with 9 bases matching TRBD1. From germline, CDR1 is LNHDA and CDR2 SQIVND (reference sequence). The ends lost 4 bases at V and 7 bases at J; junction bases unmatched: 7. The CDR3 covers 14 residues. CDR3 protein: CASSKETGGSGYTF. CDR3 DNA sequence: TGTGCCAGTAGTAAGGAGACAGGGGGATCTGGCTACACCTTC.

V is TRBV7-6 and J is TRBJ1-6; 8 positions agree with TRBD1. Germline V lookup: CDR1 SGHVS, CDR2 FNYEAQ. V was clipped by 5 bases and J by 7 bases; unmatched bases: 4. This CDR3 has 14 residues. CDR3 sequence: CASSRDRTNSPLHF. The CDR3 DNA reads as TGTGCCAGCAGCCGGGACAGGACCAATTCACCCCTCCACTTT.

This chain links TRBV7-9 with TRBJ1-3; D ambiguous. Germline V gene lookup returns CDR1 SEHNR and CDR2 FQNEAQ (reference sequence). The length of the CDR3 is 15 residues. V was cut by 3 bases and J by 0 bases, with 9 bases left in between. CDR3: CASSFGDFSGNTIYF. The CDR3 DNA reads TGTGCCAGCAGCTTCGGTGACTTCTCTGGAAACACCATATATTTT.

On this clone itself: The junction and the germline gene differ at one end; a read error may be behind it. The rearrangement links TRBV18 to TRBJ1-4; no definite D call. The germline CDR1 and CDR2 sequences are KGHSH and LQKENI. CDR3 length equals 15 residues. Here the CDR3 reads CASSPPGRPLEKLFF. The CDR3 bases are TGTGCCAGCTCCCCACCAGGCAGGCCGCTTGAAAAACTGTTTTTT.

The chain combines TRBV7-8 with TRBJ2-3; D possibly corresponds to TRBD2 (6 bases). The CDR3 is 13 residues long. V was cut by 3 bases and J by 4 bases, with 8 bases left in between. The germline CDR1 and CDR2 sequences are SGHVS and FQNEAQ. CDR3 in amino acids: CASSFGGADTQYF. DNA of the CDR3: TGTGCCAGCAGCTTCGGGGGAGCAGATACGCAGTATTTT.

In regard to this clone: One end of the junction fails to match germline, which may point to a read error. V and J are TRBV6-1 and TRBJ2-7; D might be TRBD1 (6 bases). The CDR3 is 12 residues long. Germline V gene data show CDR1 as MNHNS and CDR2 as SASEGT. As DNA, the CDR3 is TGTGCCAGCAGTGAAAACAGGGAATCGGAGCACTTC. This encodes CASSENRESEHF.

The chain carries TRBV3-1 (or the pseudogene TRBV3-2) and TRBJ1-1; D remains ambiguous. This CDR3 is built from 12 residues. V lost 1 base to trimming and J lost 3 bases, with 3 bases between them. Germline CDR1 reads LGHDT; CDR2 reads YNNKEL (reference sequence). CDR3 amino acids: CASSQGYTEAFF. The CDR3 nucleotides are TGTGCCAGCAGCCAAGGGTACACTGAAGCTTTCTTT.

This chain uses TRBV24-1 with TRBJ2-1; TRBD2 matches at 11 bases. The CDR3 loop spans 14 amino acids. Germline-derived CDR1 and CDR2 are KGHDR and SFDVKD. V shed 9 bases, J shed 0 bases, and the junction held 0 bases outside the gene matches. The CDR3 DNA follows: TGTGCCACCGGACTAGCGGGCTCCTACAATGAGCAGTTCTTC. This encodes CATGLAGSYNEQFF.

This chain links TRBV5-1 with TRBJ2-5; 8 nucleotides line up with TRBD1. With V trimmed by 3 bases and J by 4 bases, 8 bases remained unmatched. Germline CDR1 SGHRS, CDR2 YFSETQ. The CDR3 loop spans 15 amino acids. CDR3 protein: CASSSLRGPGETQYF. CDR3 DNA: TGCGCCAGCAGCTCGCTCAGGGGGCCCGGAGAGACCCAGTACTTC.

The chain recombines TRBV3-1 (or the pseudogene TRBV3-2) with TRBJ1-2; 10 nucleotides match TRBD1. The V segment lost 4 bases and the J segment 6 bases; nucleotides outside the gene matches: 8. Germline V gene data show CDR1 as LGHDT and CDR2 as YNNKEL (reference sequence). This CDR3 is built from 15 residues. The CDR3 region is CASSPVDRGLNGYTF. Written as DNA, the CDR3 is TGTGCCAGCAGCCCGGTGGACAGGGGGTTGAATGGCTACACCTTC.

The chain employs TRBV11-2 and TRBJ1-3, with D maybe TRBD1 (5 bases). The CDR3 consists of 15 residues. Between the trimmed V and J ends, which lost 0 bases and 4 bases, there was a span of 10 bases. Germline-derived CDR1 and CDR2 are SGHAT and FQNNGV. The CDR3: CASSLERQGGNTIYF. CDR3 in DNA: TGTGCCAGCAGCTTAGAAAGGCAGGGAGGAAACACCATATATTTT.

The chain joins TRBV10-1 to TRBJ1-5; D is ambiguous. Trimming left V 4 bases short and J 3 bases short, with 10 bases between. This CDR3 comprises 14 residues. Germline V CDR1 and CDR2: WNHNN, SYGVQD (reference sequence). CDR3 coding DNA: TGCGCCAGCAGTGCCGGGAGGGTCAATCAGCCCCAGCATTTT. The encoded protein is CASSAGRVNQPQHF.

The chain carries TRBV7-2 and TRBJ1-2; 9 nucleotides agree with TRBD1. Germline V lookup: CDR1 SGHTA, CDR2 FQGNSA. The ends lost 5 bases at V and 8 bases at J; junction bases unmatched: 12. This CDR3 has 15 residues. The CDR3 protein is CASSTAGTGWEGYTF. In nucleotides, the CDR3 is TGTGCCAGCAGCACCGCCGGGACAGGGTGGGAAGGCTACACCTTC.

The chain is built from TRBV19 and TRBJ2-7; D gene uncertain. The CDR3 covers 11 residues. V shed 5 bases and J shed 3 bases, with 5 bases lying between them. Germline V gene lookup returns CDR1 LNHDA and CDR2 SQIVND (reference sequence). The CDR3 loop is CASSDFYEQYF. For the CDR3, the DNA is TGTGCCAGTAGTGACTTCTACGAGCAGTACTTC. The variable domain in full, completed from reference TRBV19 and TRBJ2-7, reads DGGITQSPKYLFRKEGQNVTLSCEQNLNHDAMYWYRQDPGQGLRLIYYSQIVNDFQKGDIAEGYSVSREKKESFPLTVTSAQKNPTAFYLCASSDFYEQYFGPGTRLTVT.

V gene TRBV5-8 combines with J gene TRBJ2-5; TRBD1 matches 8 bases. J was trimmed by 3 bases and V by 5 bases; bases with no gene match: 6. The germline V gene encodes CDR1 SGHTS and CDR2 YDEGEE. The CDR3 totals 14 residues. The CDR3 coding sequence is TGTGCCAGCAGACCCTGGACAGGGAAAGAGACCCAGTACTTC. Encoded protein: CASRPWTGKETQYF.

CDR3 in amino acids: CASSFGAGNTIYF. As DNA, the CDR3 is TGTGCCAGCAGTTTTGGGGCTGGAAACACCATATATTTT. The gene calls are TRBV12-3 or TRBV12-4 and TRBJ1-3; D not certain. CDR3 length equals 13 residues. V lost 3 bases and J 2 bases, leaving 5 bases between the germline ends.

The V and J genes are TRBV7-9 and TRBJ2-7; no clear D gene. Per germline, CDR1 SEHNR and CDR2 FQNEAQ (reference sequence). This CDR3 is built from 14 residues. Between the trimmed V and J ends, which lost 4 bases and 2 bases, there was a span of 12 bases. CDR3 region: CASSSSGGPYEQYF. The CDR3 region has the DNA TGTGCCAGCAGCTCCTCCGGTGGGCCCTACGAGCAGTACTTC.